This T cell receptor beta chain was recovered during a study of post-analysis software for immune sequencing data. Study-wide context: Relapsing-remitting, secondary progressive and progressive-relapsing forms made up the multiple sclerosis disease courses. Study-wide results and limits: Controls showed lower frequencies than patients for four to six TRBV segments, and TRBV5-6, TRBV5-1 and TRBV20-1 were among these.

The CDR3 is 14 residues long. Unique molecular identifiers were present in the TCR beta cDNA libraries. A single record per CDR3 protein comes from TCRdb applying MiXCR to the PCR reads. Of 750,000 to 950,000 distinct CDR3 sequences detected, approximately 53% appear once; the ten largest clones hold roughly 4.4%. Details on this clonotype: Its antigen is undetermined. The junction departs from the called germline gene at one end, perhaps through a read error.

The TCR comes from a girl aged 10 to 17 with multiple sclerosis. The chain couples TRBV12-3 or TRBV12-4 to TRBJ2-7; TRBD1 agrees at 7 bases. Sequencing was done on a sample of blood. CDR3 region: CAGSLRDRTYEQYF. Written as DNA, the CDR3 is TGTGCCGGCAGTTTACGGGACAGAACCTACGAGCAGTACTTC.